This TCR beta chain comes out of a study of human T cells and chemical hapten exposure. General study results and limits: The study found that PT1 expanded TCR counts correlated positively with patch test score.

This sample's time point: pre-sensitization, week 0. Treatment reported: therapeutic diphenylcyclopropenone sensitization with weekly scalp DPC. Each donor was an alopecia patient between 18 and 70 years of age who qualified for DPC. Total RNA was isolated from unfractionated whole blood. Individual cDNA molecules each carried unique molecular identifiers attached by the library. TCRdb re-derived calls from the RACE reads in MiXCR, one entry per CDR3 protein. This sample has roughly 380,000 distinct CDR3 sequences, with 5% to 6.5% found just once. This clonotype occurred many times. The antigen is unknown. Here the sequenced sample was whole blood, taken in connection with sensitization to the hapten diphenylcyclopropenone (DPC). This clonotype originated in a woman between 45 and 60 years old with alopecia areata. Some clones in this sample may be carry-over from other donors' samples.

The chain's CDR3 is CASSLGEEAAYTF. In DNA form, the CDR3 reads TGTGCCAGCAGCTTAGGAGAGGAGGCGGCCTACACCTTC. The chain couples TRBV7-9 to TRBJ1-2; D is unclear. The V gene lost 1 base and the J gene lost 10 bases, with 13 bases spanning the gap. The germline CDR1 and CDR2 sequences are SEHNR and FQNEAQ (reference sequence). The CDR3 is 13 amino acids.